This T cell receptor (beta chain) emerged from a study of blood T cell repertoires in COVID-19. Whole-study context: The study drew acute and convalescent COVID-19 samples from the United States, Italy and Spain. T cells, B-cell-depleted T cells, or PBMCs supplied cDNA or gDNA.

As originally analysed: The assay estimated nucleated cells by amplifying reference gene primers. Produced via immunoSEQ multiplex PCR; TCRdb's table is partial and in-frame only. Clone size and the V and J calls come from that table; the DNA yielded D and trimming. The profile shows more than 95,000 clones, approximately 74% of them singletons. This CDR3 has 15 amino acids. Trimming pared 0 bases from V and 3 bases from J, leaving 10 bases between. Per germline, CDR1 SGHNT and CDR2 YENEEA. V usage is TRBV11-3 and J usage is TRBJ2-3, with a tentative D call TRBD1 (5 bases). The origin of this receptor is a man aged 55 to 70 with acute or convalescent COVID-19. Sequencing was carried out using peripheral blood. Here the CDR3 DNA reads TGTGCCAGCAGCTTAGAAGGCAGGGAAACAGATACGCAGTATTTT. This encodes CASSLEGRETDTQYF.